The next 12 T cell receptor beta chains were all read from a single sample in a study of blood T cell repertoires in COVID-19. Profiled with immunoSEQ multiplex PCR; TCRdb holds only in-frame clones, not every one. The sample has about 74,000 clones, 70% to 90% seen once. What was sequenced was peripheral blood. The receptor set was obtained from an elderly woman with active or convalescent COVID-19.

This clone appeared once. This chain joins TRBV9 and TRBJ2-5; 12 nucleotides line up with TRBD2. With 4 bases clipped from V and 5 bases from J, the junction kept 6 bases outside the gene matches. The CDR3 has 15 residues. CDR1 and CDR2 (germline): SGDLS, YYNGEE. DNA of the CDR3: TGTGCCAGCAGCAAGACTAGCGGGAGTGCTGAGACCCAGTACTTC. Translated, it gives CASSKTSGSAETQYF.

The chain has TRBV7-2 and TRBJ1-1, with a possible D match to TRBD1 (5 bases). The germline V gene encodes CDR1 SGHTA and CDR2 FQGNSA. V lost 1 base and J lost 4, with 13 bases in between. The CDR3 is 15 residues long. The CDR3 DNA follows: TGTGCCAGCAGCTTAGATGCCGGGGGGGGCACTGAAGCTTTCTTT. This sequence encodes CASSLDAGGGTEAFF.

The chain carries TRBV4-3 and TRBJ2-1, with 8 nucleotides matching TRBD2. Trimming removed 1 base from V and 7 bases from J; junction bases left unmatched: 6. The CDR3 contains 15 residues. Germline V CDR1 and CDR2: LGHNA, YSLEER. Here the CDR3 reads CASSQAGTRVNEQFF. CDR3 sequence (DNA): TGCGCCAGCAGCCAAGCCGGGACTAGAGTGAATGAGCAGTTCTTC.

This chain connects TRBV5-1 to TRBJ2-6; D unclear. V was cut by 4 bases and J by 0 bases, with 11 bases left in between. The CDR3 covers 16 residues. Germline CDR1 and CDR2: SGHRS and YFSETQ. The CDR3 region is CASSLVFGSGANVLTF. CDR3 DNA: TGCGCCAGCAGCCTGGTTTTCGGCTCTGGGGCCAACGTCCTGACTTTC. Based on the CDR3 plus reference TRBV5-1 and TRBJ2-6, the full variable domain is KAGVTQTPRYLIKTRGQQVTLSCSPISGHRSVSWYQQTPGQGLQFLFEYFSETQRNKGNFPGRFSGRQFSNSRSEMNVSTLELGDSALYLCASSLVFGSGANVLTFGAGSRLTVL.

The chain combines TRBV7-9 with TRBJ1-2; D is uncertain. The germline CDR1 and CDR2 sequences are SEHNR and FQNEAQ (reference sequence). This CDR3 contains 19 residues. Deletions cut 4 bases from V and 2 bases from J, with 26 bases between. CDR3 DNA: TGTGCCAGCAGCTCCCCGAGCTCGAGGAGGGTTGATGGAAACTATGGCTACACCTTC. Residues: CASSSPSSRRVDGNYGYTF.

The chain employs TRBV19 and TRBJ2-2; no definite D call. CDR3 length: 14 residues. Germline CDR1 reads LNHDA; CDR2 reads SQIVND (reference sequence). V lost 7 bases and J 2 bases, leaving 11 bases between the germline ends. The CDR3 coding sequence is TGTGCCAGTACAAGAGCGAAAAACACCGGGGAGCTGTTTTTT. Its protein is CASTRAKNTGELFF.

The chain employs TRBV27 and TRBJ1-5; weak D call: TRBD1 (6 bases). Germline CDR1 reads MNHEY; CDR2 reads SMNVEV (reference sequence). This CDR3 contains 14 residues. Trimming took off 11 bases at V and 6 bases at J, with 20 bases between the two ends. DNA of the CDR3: TGTGCCGTCGGGGATCAGGGGTTCGGTCAGCCCCAGCATTTT. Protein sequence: CAVGDQGFGQPQHF.

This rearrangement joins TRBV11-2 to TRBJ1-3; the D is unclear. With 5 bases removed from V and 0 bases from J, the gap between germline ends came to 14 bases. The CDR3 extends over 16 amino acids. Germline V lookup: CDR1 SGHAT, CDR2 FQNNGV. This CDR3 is CASSTPRGASGNTIYF. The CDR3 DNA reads TGTGCCAGCAGCACCCCTCGGGGAGCCTCTGGAAACACCATATATTTT. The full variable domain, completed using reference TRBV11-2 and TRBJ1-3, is EAGVAQSPRYKIIEKRQSVAFWCNPISGHATLYWYQQILGQGPKLLIQFQNNGVVDDSQLPKDRFSAERLKGVDSTLKIQPAKLEDSAVYLCASSTPRGASGNTIYFGEGSWLTVV.

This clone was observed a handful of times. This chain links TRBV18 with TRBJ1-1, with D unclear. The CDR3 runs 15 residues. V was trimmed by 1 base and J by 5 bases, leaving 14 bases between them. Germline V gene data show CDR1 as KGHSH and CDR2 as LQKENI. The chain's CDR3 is CASSPLEGPRTEAFF. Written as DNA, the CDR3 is TGTGCCAGCTCACCACTAGAGGGCCCGAGGACTGAAGCTTTCTTT.

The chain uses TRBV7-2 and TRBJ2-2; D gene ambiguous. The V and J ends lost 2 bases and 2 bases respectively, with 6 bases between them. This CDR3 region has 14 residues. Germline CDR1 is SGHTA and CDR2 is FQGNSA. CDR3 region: CASSLRVNTGELFF. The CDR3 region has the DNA TGTGCCAGCAGCTTACGGGTAAACACCGGGGAGCTGTTTTTT.

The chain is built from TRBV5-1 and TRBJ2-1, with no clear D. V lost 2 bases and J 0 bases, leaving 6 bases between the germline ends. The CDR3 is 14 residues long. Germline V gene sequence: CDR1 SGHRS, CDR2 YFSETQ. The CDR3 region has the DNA TGCGCCAGCAGCTTCTTGAGCTCCTACAATGAGCAGTTCTTC. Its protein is CASSFLSSYNEQFF.

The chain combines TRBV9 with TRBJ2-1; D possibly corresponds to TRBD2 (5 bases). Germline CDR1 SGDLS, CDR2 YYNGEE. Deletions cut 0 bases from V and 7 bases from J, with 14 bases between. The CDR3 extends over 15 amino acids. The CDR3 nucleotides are TGTGCCAGCAGCGTAGGAGGGAACGTCGGGAATGAGCAGTTCTTC. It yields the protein CASSVGGNVGNEQFF.